This T cell receptor (beta chain) was observed in a study of T cell clonality in common variable immunodeficiency. Here immunoSEQ multiplex PCR was the method, and the copy in TCRdb shows in-frame clones only, minus some. The repertoire yields under 40,000 clones, none seen only once; the top ten contain 5% to 5.5%. In this sample, this clone turned up many times. Its antigen is unknown. The CDR3 end lies 3 residues beyond the end of the read and is filled in from the germline J gene. Trimming cost V 2 bases and J 6 bases; bases outside gene matches: 5. The CDR3 is 13 residues long. Germline CDR1 and CDR2: GTSNPN and SVGIG (reference sequence). General observations from the study: Common variable immunodeficiency TCR beta sequences reportedly had fewer deletions and N-nucleotide insertions.

This rearrangement joins TRBV30 to TRBJ1-2, with 8 bases lining up with TRBD1. The receptor's source is a human donor with common variable immunodeficiency. The sample was peripheral blood mononuclear cells. The CDR3 DNA, read in part, is TGTGCCTGGAGTCCACAGGGGGTGGATGGC. Its protein is CAWSPQGVDG. In full, the CDR3 is CAWSPQGVDGYTF.